The 15 T cell receptor beta chains reported below all come from one sample, sequenced in a study of cytomegalovirus exposure and HLA in healthy donors. 13 Jbeta primers and 60 Vbeta primers were used for the PCR. Assay used: immunoSEQ multiplex PCR; TCRdb lists only in-frame clones, some missing. The table has some 190,000 clones, 74% seen once. Specimen: PBMCs. These receptors came from a woman aged 25-40 years in good health and CMV-seropositive.

This clone was found a few times. The sample contains more than one DNA sequence encoding this CDR3. The chain employs TRBV6-4 and TRBJ2-3; a weak D match, TRBD2 (7 bases). Germline loops: CDR1 MRHNA, CDR2 SNTAGT. CDR3 length: 15 amino acids. The V and J ends lost 0 bases and 3 bases respectively, with 10 bases between them. The CDR3 region has the DNA TGTGCCAGCAGTGACTCACAGGGAGGGACAGATACGCAGTATTTT. Translation gives CASSDSQGGTDTQYF.

In the case of this clone: One junction end does not reproduce the germline sequence, and a read error may be involved. The chain carries TRBV5-1 and TRBJ2-7; 8 bases agree with TRBD1. This CDR3 contains 12 residues. Germline values: CDR1 SGHRS, CDR2 YFSETQ. The CDR3 loop is CAGSLGDREQYF. The CDR3 DNA reads TGCGCCGGCAGCCTTGGGGACAGGGAGCAGTACTTC.

CDR3 amino acids: CASSRGQGGQPQHF. The CDR3 DNA reads TGTGCCAGCAGCAGAGGACAGGGGGGACAGCCCCAGCATTTT. The rearrangement joins TRBV7-2 to TRBJ1-5; 10 bases line up with TRBD1. Per the germline V gene, CDR1 is SGHTA and CDR2 is FQGNSA. Trimming cost V 5 bases and J 7 bases; bases outside gene matches: 5. This CDR3 is built from 14 residues.

This sequence joins TRBV18 and TRBJ1-5, with a tentative D call TRBD1 (6 bases). CDR3 length equals 16 residues. In germline, CDR1 is KGHSH, CDR2 LQKENI. Deletions cut 2 bases from V and 0 bases from J, with 11 bases between. CDR3 loop: CASSPSTGNSNQPQHF. CDR3 DNA sequence: TGTGCCAGCTCACCATCCACAGGGAATAGCAATCAGCCCCAGCATTTT.

This clone was detected only once. The V and J genes are TRBV5-1 and TRBJ2-1; maybe TRBD2 (7 bases). The germline V gene encodes CDR1 SGHRS and CDR2 YFSETQ. Trimming pared 4 bases from V and 1 base from J, leaving 15 bases between. The CDR3 runs to 16 residues. This chain's CDR3 is CASSAGGTNSYNEQFF. CDR3 bases: TGCGCCAGCAGCGCCGGGGGGACAAATTCCTACAATGAGCAGTTCTTC.

The V and J genes are TRBV6-5 and TRBJ2-7; the match to TRBD1 covers 8 bases. The junction had 9 bases not matched to a gene; V was cut back by 6 bases and J by 2 bases. Germline V gene lookup returns CDR1 MNHEY and CDR2 SVGAGI. The CDR3 contains 15 residues. The CDR3 bases are TGTGCCAGCAGCTACGGACAGGGTAGCGCCTACGAGCAGTACTTC. This gives the protein CASSYGQGSAYEQYF.

This clone was recorded only once. This sequence joins TRBV11-2 and TRBJ1-5; possible D gene TRBD1, 5 bases. From germline, CDR1 is SGHAT and CDR2 FQNNGV. The CDR3 is made up of 15 amino acids. Trimming took 6 bases from V and 2 from J, leaving 14 bases between them. CDR3 nucleotides: TGTGCCAGCAGTCGACAGCTATCGGGCAATCAGCCCCAGCATTTT. This sequence encodes CASSRQLSGNQPQHF.

The V gene is TRBV4-2, the J gene TRBJ2-1, with 7 positions matching TRBD2. Trimming took 2 bases from V and 3 from J; bases not matched to a gene: 10. Germline loops: CDR1 LGHNA, CDR2 YNFKEQ. The CDR3 is 17 residues long. The CDR3 here is CASSQYWGGDGYNEQFF. The DNA for the CDR3 is TGTGCCAGCAGCCAATATTGGGGGGGGGACGGCTACAATGAGCAGTTCTTC.

Worth noting for this clone: The same CDR3 is also encoded by other DNA sequences in this sample. The chain recombines TRBV28 with TRBJ1-5; D gene uncertain. Trimming cost V 8 bases and J 2 bases, with 10 bases left between them. CDR3 length: 13 amino acids. The germline CDR1 and CDR2 sequences are MDHEN and SYDVKM. CDR3 in DNA: TGTGCCAGCCGGAGGACGGGCAATCAGCCCCAGCATTTT. It translates to CASRRTGNQPQHF.

The chain has TRBV28 and TRBJ2-7; 7 bases align to TRBD1. The J segment lost 7 bases and the V segment lost 7 bases, leaving 10 bases of the junction unmatched. The CDR3 spans 13 residues. Germline V gene lookup returns CDR1 MDHEN and CDR2 SYDVKM. The CDR3 bases are TGTGCCAGCACCTGGGACAGTTTAGAGGAGCAGTACTTC. It yields the protein CASTWDSLEEQYF.

The chain uses TRBV5-4 and TRBJ2-7; 12 bases agree with TRBD1. Germline V lookup: CDR1 SGHNT, CDR2 YYREEE (reference sequence). The ends lost 2 bases at V and 2 bases at J; junction bases unmatched: 2. The length of the CDR3 is 15 residues. The CDR3 sequence is CASSFGTGGPYEQYF. Here the CDR3 DNA reads TGTGCCAGCAGCTTCGGGACAGGGGGCCCCTACGAGCAGTACTTC.

This chain joins TRBV6-5 and TRBJ2-2; TRBD2 matches 8 bases. CDR1 and CDR2 from the germline V gene are MNHEY and SVGAGI. The CDR3 sequence is 15 residues long. With V trimmed by 6 bases and J by 8 bases, 11 bases remained unmatched. CDR3 protein: CASSLSGTFTGELFF. CDR3 in DNA: TGTGCCAGCAGCCTTAGCGGGACATTCACAGGGGAGCTGTTTTTT.

J is TRBJ1-1 and V is TRBV7-7; no definite D call. The CDR3 spans 13 residues. Germline CDR1 and CDR2: SSHAT and FNYEAQ (reference sequence). Trimming took off 2 bases at V and 5 bases at J, with 9 bases between the two ends. This CDR3 reads CASSLTEGTEAFF. CDR3 bases: TGTGCCAGCAGCTTAACAGAGGGAACTGAAGCTTTCTTT. The full variable domain, in which reference TRBV7-7 and TRBJ1-1 provide the parts outside the CDR3, is GAGVSQSPRYKVTKRGQDVTLRCDPISSHATLYWYQQALGQGPEFLTYFNYEAQPDKSGLPSDRFSAERPEGSISTLTIQRTEQRDSAMYRCASSLTEGTEAFFGQGTRLTVV.

The V call is TRBV19, the J call TRBJ2-1; possible D gene TRBD2, 5 bases. This CDR3 has 13 residues. Germline loops: CDR1 LNHDA, CDR2 SQIVND (reference sequence). The V end was cut by 2 bases, the J end by 9 bases, with 11 bases between. CDR3: CASSIKRLAEQFF. DNA for the CDR3: TGTGCCAGTAGTATAAAGCGGCTAGCTGAGCAGTTCTTC.

The chain uses TRBV21-1 and TRBJ1-1; the tabulated D call, TRBD1, remains unverified against the DNA. TRBV21-1 counts as a pseudogene. The CDR3 runs 12 residues. The CDR3 region has the DNA TGTGCCAGCAGCAAACAGGACAGTGAAGCTTTCTTT. Residues: CASSKQDSEAFF.